Listed here are 20 T cell receptor beta chains from one sample, sequenced in a study of T cells in Graves' hyperthyroidism and ophthalmopathy. The CDR3 regions of TCR beta were amplified from RNA transcripts. The TCR CDR3 first-round RT-PCR relied on the HTBI primer set. A single record per CDR3 protein comes from TCRdb applying MiXCR to the multiplex PCR reads. Among 500,000 to 750,000 distinct CDR3 sequences, approximately 14% were seen once, and the ten largest hold under 8%. Sequenced sample: blood. These receptors were collected from a woman in her thirties with Graves' hyperthyroidism.

The J gene is TRBJ2-7, the V gene TRBV5-1, with D hard to call. Germline V CDR1 and CDR2: SGHRS, YFSETQ. This CDR3 spans 13 amino acids. The germline V and J ends were trimmed by 5 bases and 2 bases, with 11 bases remaining between them. In DNA, the CDR3 is TGCGCCAGCAGGGCAGGACCTACCTACGAGCAGTACTTC. Amino acids: CASRAGPTYEQYF.

The chain uses TRBV30 and TRBJ2-5; D possibly corresponds to TRBD1 (6 bases). Deletions cut 3 bases from V and 4 bases from J, with 12 bases between. Germline V gene sequence: CDR1 GTSNPN, CDR2 SVGIG (reference sequence). The CDR3 consists of 13 residues. The CDR3 DNA sequence: TGTGCCTGGAGCAAGACAGGTGGAGAGACCCAGTACTTC. Residues: CAWSKTGGETQYF.

V and J are TRBV20-1 and TRBJ1-3; D is uncertain. The V gene lost 6 bases and the J gene lost 0 bases, with 15 bases spanning the gap. The germline V gene has CDR1 DFQATT and CDR2 SNEGSKA (reference sequence). This CDR3 has 15 residues. The CDR3 region has the DNA TGCAGTGCGGGCCGGACCGAGAGCTCTGGAAACACCATATATTTT. It encodes CSAGRTESSGNTIYF.

This clonotype was observed a few times. The rearrangement joins TRBV20-1 to TRBJ1-5; maybe TRBD1 (5 bases). Trimming took off 3 bases at V and 3 bases at J, with 15 bases between the two ends. The CDR3 is 15 residues long. Germline V lookup: CDR1 DFQATT, CDR2 SNEGSKA (reference sequence). The CDR3 DNA reads as TGCAGTGCTAGGGTTCAGGGTCCTCTCAATCAGCCCCAGCATTTT. Translating gives CSARVQGPLNQPQHF.

This clonotype was detected a few times. This may stem from a read error, because a much larger clone lies one nucleotide away. The chain is built from TRBV20-1 and TRBJ2-7, with TRBD2 matching 7 bases. The CDR3 is 14 amino acids. The germline V gene has CDR1 DFQATT and CDR2 SNEGSKA (reference sequence). The CDR3 nucleotides are TGCTGTGCTAGCGGCTACAAAGCAACGATCGAGCAGTACTTC. Translation: CCASGYKATIEQYF.

This clonotype was counted many times. The rearrangement links TRBV6-2 or TRBV6-3 to TRBJ1-2, with 12 positions matching TRBD1. Germline assignment: CDR1 MNHEY and CDR2 SVGEGT. The CDR3 totals 16 residues. Trimming at V came to 5 bases and at J to 7 bases, leaving 11 bases not matched to a gene. The CDR3 sequence is CASSRGTGGVGGGYTF. The CDR3, as DNA: TGTGCCAGCAGTCGCGGGACAGGGGGCGTCGGTGGTGGCTACACCTTC.

The rearrangement uses TRBV2 and TRBJ2-1; 8 bases agree with TRBD1. The CDR3 extends over 15 amino acids. Germline-derived CDR1 and CDR2 are SNHLY and FYNNEI. J gave up 4 bases and V 11 bases, and 13 bases lay outside the gene matches. The CDR3 nucleotides read TGTGCCGGCTACGACTGGGACAGGACTTACAATGAGCAGTTCTTC. It is translated as CAGYDWDRTYNEQFF.

This clonotype was detected many times. The DNA for the CDR3 is TGTGCCAGCAGTCCCGGAAGTGAACCCACTGAAGCTTTCTTT. Its translation: CASSPGSEPTEAFF. The chain joins TRBV28 to TRBJ1-1, with D uncertain. The CDR3 totals 14 residues. CDR1 MDHEN and CDR2 SYDVKM come from the germline V gene. The germline V and J ends were trimmed by 5 bases and 4 bases, with 14 bases remaining between them.

The chain combines TRBV28 with TRBJ2-4; a weak D match, TRBD1 (5 bases). The CDR3 covers 16 residues. From germline, CDR1 is MDHEN and CDR2 SYDVKM. V lost 6 bases to trimming and J lost 0 bases, with 15 bases between them. The CDR3 protein is CASSNPWGLAKNIQYF. The CDR3 DNA reads TGTGCCAGCAGCAACCCCTGGGGCCTAGCCAAAAACATTCAGTACTTC.

A few counts support this clonotype. The V and J genes are TRBV6-1 and TRBJ1-2; TRBD1 matches 7 bases. Germline-derived CDR1 and CDR2 are MNHNS and SASEGT. J lost 6 bases, V lost 5 bases, and 12 bases had no gene match. The CDR3 covers 15 residues. CDR3 bases: TGTGCCAGCAGTTATAACCCGGGACAGCTCCATGGCTACACCTTC. Amino acids: CASSYNPGQLHGYTF.

This clonotype was seen ten or more times. This chain uses TRBV18 with TRBJ1-2, with D unclear. This CDR3 has 11 amino acids. Germline V lookup: CDR1 KGHSH, CDR2 LQKENI. V was pared by 4 bases and J by 11 bases, with 11 bases between. The CDR3 loop reads CASSLADAYTF. The CDR3 bases are TGTGCCAGCTCACTCGCGGACGCTTACACCTTC.

This clonotype was found many times. The V gene is TRBV28, the J gene TRBJ2-7; 12 positions agree with TRBD1. This CDR3 spans 15 amino acids. Germline CDR1 is MDHEN and CDR2 is SYDVKM. The V segment lost 7 bases and the J segment 7 bases; nucleotides outside the gene matches: 11. The CDR3 region is CASTSPGQGAEEQYF. CDR3 coding DNA: TGTGCCAGCACCAGTCCGGGACAGGGGGCGGAGGAGCAGTACTTC.

This clonotype has more than one count but fewer than ten. The chain links TRBV7-8 to TRBJ2-1; 11 bases align to TRBD2. CDR1 and CDR2 (germline): SGHVS, FQNEAQ. This CDR3 is built from 16 residues. V shed 3 bases and J 4 bases; nucleotides not matched to a gene: 5. The CDR3 here is CASSFLAGGWYNEQFF. For the CDR3, the DNA is TGTGCCAGCAGCTTCCTAGCGGGAGGATGGTACAATGAGCAGTTCTTC.

This clonotype was seen at least ten times. The CDR3 bases are TGTGCCAGCAGCAAACCGGGGGGATCCATGAACACTGAAGCTTTCTTT. Encoded protein: CASSKPGGSMNTEAFF. V is TRBV7-6 and J is TRBJ1-1, with D possibly being TRBD1 (5 bases). CDR3 length equals 16 residues. Germline-derived CDR1 and CDR2 are SGHVS and FNYEAQ. Trimming removed 5 bases at V and 0 bases at J, with 16 bases between.

This clonotype appeared many times. This rearrangement joins TRBV11-2 to TRBJ2-3; D is possibly TRBD2 (7 bases). This CDR3 has 14 residues. The germline V and J ends were trimmed by 2 bases and 6 bases, with 12 bases remaining between them. Germline assignment: CDR1 SGHAT and CDR2 FQNNGV. The CDR3 loop is CASSLLGGGDTQYF. DNA of the CDR3: TGTGCCAGCAGCTTATTGGGGGGGGGCGATACGCAGTATTTT.

This clonotype showed up many times. This rearrangement joins TRBV6-1 to TRBJ2-7, with D possibly being TRBD1 or TRBD2 (5 bases each). Trimming pared 5 bases from V and 0 bases from J, leaving 11 bases between. In germline, CDR1 is MNHNS, CDR2 SASEGT. CDR3 length: 14 residues. CDR3 loop: CASSRDGSSYEQYF. Here the CDR3 DNA reads TGTGCCAGCAGTAGGGACGGCAGCTCCTACGAGCAGTACTTC.

As concerns this clonotype: This is likely a read error, given that the CDR3 carries no conserved phenylalanine or tryptophan at its end. The genes are TRBV6-1 and TRBJ2-7, with D tentatively TRBD1 (5 bases). V lost 5 bases to trimming and J lost 0 bases, with 11 bases between them. CDR1 and CDR2 (germline): MNHNS, SASEGT. The CDR3 sequence is 14 residues long. CDR3 in amino acids: CASSPHRSSYEQYS. The CDR3 DNA reads as TGTGCCAGCAGTCCCCACAGGAGCTCCTACGAGCAGTACTCC.

This clonotype was observed at least ten times. A junction end diverges from the germline sequence, so it may reflect a read error. The genes are TRBV5-1 and TRBJ2-7, with D possibly matching TRBD2 (5 bases). From germline, CDR1 is SGHRS and CDR2 YFSETQ. The CDR3 is 12 amino acids. For the CDR3, the DNA is TGTGCCAGCAGTTTAGCGTCTGGCGAGCAGTACTTC. Residues: CASSLASGEQYF.

This clonotype showed up many times. This CDR3 is CASSFSSEKYEQYF. The CDR3 nucleotides are TGTGCCAGCAGTTTTAGTAGCGAAAAATACGAGCAGTACTTC. The chain combines TRBV28 with TRBJ2-7, with D possibly matching TRBD2 (5 bases). Germline V gives CDR1 MDHEN, CDR2 SYDVKM. The CDR3 is 14 amino acids. The V end was cut by 3 bases, the J end by 4 bases, with 13 bases between. Full variable domain (remainder filled in from reference TRBV28 and TRBJ2-7): DVKVTQSSRYLVKRTGEKVFLECVQDMDHENMFWYRQDPGLGLRLIYFSYDVKMKEKGDIPEGYSVSREKKERFSLILESASTNQTSMYLCASSFSSEKYEQYFGPGTRLTVT.

CDR3 nucleotides: TGTGCCAGCAGTTTAAGTGAAAAACTGTTTTTT. Its translation: CASSLSEKLFF. The rearrangement joins TRBV12-3 or TRBV12-4 to TRBJ1-4; D gene ambiguous. Trimming pared 2 bases from V and 7 bases from J, leaving 2 bases between. This CDR3 region has 11 residues.